Presented here are 8 T cell receptor beta chains from one specimen sequenced in a study of identifying expanded T cells in peripheral blood. Sequenced by immunoSEQ multiplex PCR; TCRdb stores in-frame clones only, minus some. The table lists 50,000 to 60,000 clones, under 85% of them singletons. The sample comprised blood. Every receptor here comes from a person between 18 and 75 years old in good health.

The CDR3 loop is CASSLDFDEQFF. DNA of the CDR3: TGCGCCAGCAGCTTGGATTTTGATGAGCAGTTCTTC. The chain has TRBV5-1 and TRBJ2-1; no firm D call. This CDR3 is 12 amino acids long. The germline V gene encodes CDR1 SGHRS and CDR2 YFSETQ. The V end lost 0 bases, the J end lost 8 bases, and 6 bases lay between the germline ends.

The J gene is TRBJ2-1, the V gene TRBV5-1; 9 bases agree with TRBD2. The CDR3 runs to 15 residues. Germline V gene lookup returns CDR1 SGHRS and CDR2 YFSETQ. The trim removed 3 bases at V and 0 bases at J, leaving 1 base unmatched. Written as DNA, the CDR3 is TGCGCCAGCAGCTCTAGCGGGAACTCCTACAATGAGCAGTTCTTC. Translation gives CASSSSGNSYNEQFF.

The V call is TRBV5-5, the J call TRBJ1-5; TRBD1 matches 7 bases. This CDR3 has 15 residues. The V gene end was trimmed by 2 bases and the J gene end by 4 bases; junction bases not matched to a gene: 6. Looked up from germline, CDR1 is SGHKS and CDR2 is YYEKEE (reference sequence). CDR3 amino acids: CASSLGDRINQPQHF. CDR3 nucleotide sequence: TGTGCCAGCAGCTTAGGGGACAGAATTAATCAGCCCCAGCATTTT.

The chain carries TRBV7-3 and TRBJ2-1, with TRBD2 matching over 8 bases. V lost 6 bases to trimming and J lost 4 bases; unmatched junction nucleotides: 2. The germline V gene has CDR1 SGHTA and CDR2 FQGTGA. CDR3 length: 13 amino acids. CDR3 DNA sequence: TGTGCCAGCAGTGCGGGAGGTTACAATGAGCAGTTCTTC. Residues: CASSAGGYNEQFF.

The rearrangement uses TRBV6-5 and TRBJ2-7; 8 positions match TRBD1. Germline V gene sequence: CDR1 MNHEY, CDR2 SVGAGI. J lost 4 bases, V lost 5 bases, and 4 bases had no gene match. The CDR3 has 13 residues. In DNA, the CDR3 is TGTGCCAGCAGTAGGGGACAGGAGTACGAGCAGTACTTC. This sequence encodes CASSRGQEYEQYF.

This clone occurred once. The CDR3 DNA reads TGTGCCAGCAGCTTGGGTCGACGGCTAAAGTATGGCTACACCTTC. Translating it yields CASSLGRRLKYGYTF. The chain combines TRBV5-6 with TRBJ1-2; no clear D. V lost 0 bases and J lost 5, with 14 bases in between. The CDR3 length is 15 residues. Germline CDR1 SGHDT, CDR2 YYEEEE.

V and J are TRBV19 and TRBJ1-2; 7 bases line up with TRBD1. The CDR3 has 15 residues. Losses at the gene ends were 5 bases for V and 4 bases for J; bases not matched to a gene: 10. Germline lookup yields CDR1 LNHDA and CDR2 SQIVND (reference sequence). CDR3 in DNA: TGTGCCAGTAGTTTGACAGGGAGAGGGAGCTATGGCTACACCTTC. It encodes CASSLTGRGSYGYTF.

The J gene is TRBJ2-7, the V gene TRBV5-8, with 7 positions matching TRBD2. The CDR3 is 15 amino acids. Germline assignment: CDR1 SGHTS and CDR2 YDEGEE. V shed 1 base, J shed 3 bases, and the junction held 7 bases outside the gene matches. The CDR3 region is CASSLSLSGGYEQYF. CDR3 sequence (DNA): TGTGCCAGCAGCTTGAGTCTCTCGGGGGGCTACGAGCAGTACTTC.